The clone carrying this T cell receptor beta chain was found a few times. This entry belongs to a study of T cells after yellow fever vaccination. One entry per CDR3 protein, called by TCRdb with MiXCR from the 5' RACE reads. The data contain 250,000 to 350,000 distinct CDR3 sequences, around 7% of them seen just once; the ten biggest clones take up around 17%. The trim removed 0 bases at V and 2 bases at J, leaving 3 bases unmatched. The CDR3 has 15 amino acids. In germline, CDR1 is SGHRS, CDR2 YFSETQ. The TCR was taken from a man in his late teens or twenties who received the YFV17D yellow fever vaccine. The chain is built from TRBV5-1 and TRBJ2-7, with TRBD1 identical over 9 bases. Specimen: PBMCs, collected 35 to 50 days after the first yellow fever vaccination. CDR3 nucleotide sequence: TGCGCCAGCAGCTTGGGACAGGGGGGTCCCTACGAGCAGTACTTC. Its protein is CASSLGQGGPYEQYF.